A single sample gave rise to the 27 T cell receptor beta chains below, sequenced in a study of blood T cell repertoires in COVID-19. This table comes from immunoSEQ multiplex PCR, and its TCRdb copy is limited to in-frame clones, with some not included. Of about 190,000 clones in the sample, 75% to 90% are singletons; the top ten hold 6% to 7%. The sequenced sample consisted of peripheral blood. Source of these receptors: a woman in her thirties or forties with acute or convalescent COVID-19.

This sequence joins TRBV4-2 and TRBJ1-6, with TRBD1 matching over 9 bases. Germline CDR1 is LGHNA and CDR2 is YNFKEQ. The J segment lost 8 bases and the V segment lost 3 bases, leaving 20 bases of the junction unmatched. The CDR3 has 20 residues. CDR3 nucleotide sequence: TGTGCCAGCAGCCAGGACCCGGGACAGGGACTACTCCGGCGGGATTCACCCCTCCACTTT. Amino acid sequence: CASSQDPGQGLLRRDSPLHF.

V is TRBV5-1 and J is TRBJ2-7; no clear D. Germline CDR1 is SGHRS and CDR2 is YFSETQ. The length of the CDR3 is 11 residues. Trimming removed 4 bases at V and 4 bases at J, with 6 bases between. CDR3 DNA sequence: TGCGCCAGCAGCGAGAATTACGAGCAGTACTTC. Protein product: CASSENYEQYF.

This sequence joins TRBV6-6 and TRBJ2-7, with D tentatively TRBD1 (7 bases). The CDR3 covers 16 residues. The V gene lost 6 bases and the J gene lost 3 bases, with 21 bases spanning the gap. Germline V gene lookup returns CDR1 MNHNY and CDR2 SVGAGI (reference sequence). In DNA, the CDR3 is TGTGCCAGCAGAAGGCTTGGGGGGCAGGGGGTCTACGAGCAGTACTTC. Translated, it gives CASRRLGGQGVYEQYF.

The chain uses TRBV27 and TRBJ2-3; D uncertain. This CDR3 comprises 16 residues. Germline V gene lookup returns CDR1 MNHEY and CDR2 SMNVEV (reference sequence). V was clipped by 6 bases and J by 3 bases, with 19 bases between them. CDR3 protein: CASSPFHMAVTDTQYF. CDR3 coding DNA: TGTGCCAGCAGCCCATTCCATATGGCGGTAACAGATACGCAGTATTTT.

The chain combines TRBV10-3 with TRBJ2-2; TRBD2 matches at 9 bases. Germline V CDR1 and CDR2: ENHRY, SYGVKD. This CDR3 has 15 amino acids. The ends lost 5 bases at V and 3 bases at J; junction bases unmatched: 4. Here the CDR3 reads CAISWREGYTGELFF. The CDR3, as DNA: TGTGCCATCAGTTGGCGGGAGGGCTACACCGGGGAGCTGTTTTTT.

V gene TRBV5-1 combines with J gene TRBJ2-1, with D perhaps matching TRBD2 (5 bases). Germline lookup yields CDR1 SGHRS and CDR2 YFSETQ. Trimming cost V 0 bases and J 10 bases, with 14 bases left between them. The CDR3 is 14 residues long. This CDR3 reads CASSLVTGSEEQFF. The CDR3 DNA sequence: TGCGCCAGCAGCTTGGTTACGGGGTCGGAGGAGCAGTTCTTC.

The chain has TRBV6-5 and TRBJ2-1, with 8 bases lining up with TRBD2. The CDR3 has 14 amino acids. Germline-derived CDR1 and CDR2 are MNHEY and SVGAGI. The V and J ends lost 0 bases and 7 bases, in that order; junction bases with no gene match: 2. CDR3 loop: CASSYSAGDNEQFF. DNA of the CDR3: TGTGCCAGCAGTTACTCAGCGGGAGATAATGAGCAGTTCTTC.

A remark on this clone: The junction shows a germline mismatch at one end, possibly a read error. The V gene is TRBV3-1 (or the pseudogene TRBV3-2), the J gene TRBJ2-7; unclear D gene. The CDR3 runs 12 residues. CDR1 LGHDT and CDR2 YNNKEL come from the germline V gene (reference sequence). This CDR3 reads CASSQASHEQYF. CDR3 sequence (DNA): TGTGCCAGCAGCCAAGCCTCCCACGAGCAGTACTTC.

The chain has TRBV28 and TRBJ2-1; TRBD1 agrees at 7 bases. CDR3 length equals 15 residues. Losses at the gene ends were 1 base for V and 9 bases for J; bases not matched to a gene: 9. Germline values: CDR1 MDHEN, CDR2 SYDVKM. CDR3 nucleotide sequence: TGTGCCAGCAGTTTATTGGCGCGCAGGGGGAGTGAGCAGTTCTTC. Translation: CASSLLARRGSEQFF.

The chain's CDR3 is CASSRQTGFKNIQYF. CDR3 nucleotide sequence: TGTGCCAGCAGTCGGCAGACAGGGTTCAAAAACATTCAGTACTTC. The chain links TRBV6-6 to TRBJ2-4; 7 bases are shared with TRBD1. Per the germline V gene, CDR1 is MNHNY and CDR2 is SVGAGI (reference sequence). V gave up 5 bases and J gave up 3 bases; unmatched junction bases: 7. The CDR3 has 15 residues.

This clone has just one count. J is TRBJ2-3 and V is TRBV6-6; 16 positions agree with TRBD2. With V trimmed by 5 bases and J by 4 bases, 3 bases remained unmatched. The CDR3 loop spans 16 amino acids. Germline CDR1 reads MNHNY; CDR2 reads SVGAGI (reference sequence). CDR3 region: CASSRGLAGGPDTQYF. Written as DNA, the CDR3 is TGTGCCAGCAGTCGGGGACTAGCGGGGGGGCCAGATACGCAGTATTTT.

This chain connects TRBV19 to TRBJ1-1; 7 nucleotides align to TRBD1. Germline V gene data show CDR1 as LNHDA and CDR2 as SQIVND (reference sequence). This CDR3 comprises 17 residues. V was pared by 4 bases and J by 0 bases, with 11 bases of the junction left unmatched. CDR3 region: CASSNRQGTALNTEAFF. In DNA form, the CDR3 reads TGTGCCAGTAGTAACCGACAGGGAACTGCGCTGAACACTGAAGCTTTCTTT.

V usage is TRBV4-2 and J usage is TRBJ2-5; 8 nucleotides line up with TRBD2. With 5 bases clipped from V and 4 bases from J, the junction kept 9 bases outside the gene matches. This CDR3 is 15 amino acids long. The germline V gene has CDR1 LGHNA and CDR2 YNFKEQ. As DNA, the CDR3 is TGTGCCAGCAGCGACGGGACTAGTCGGGCAGAGACCCAGTACTTC. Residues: CASSDGTSRAETQYF.

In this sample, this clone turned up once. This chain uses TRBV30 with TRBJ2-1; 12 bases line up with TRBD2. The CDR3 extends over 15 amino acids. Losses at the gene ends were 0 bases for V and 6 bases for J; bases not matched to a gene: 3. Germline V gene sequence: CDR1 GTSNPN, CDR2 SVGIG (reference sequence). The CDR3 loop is CAWSVRLAGANEQFF. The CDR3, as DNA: TGTGCCTGGAGTGTAAGACTAGCGGGAGCCAATGAGCAGTTCTTC.

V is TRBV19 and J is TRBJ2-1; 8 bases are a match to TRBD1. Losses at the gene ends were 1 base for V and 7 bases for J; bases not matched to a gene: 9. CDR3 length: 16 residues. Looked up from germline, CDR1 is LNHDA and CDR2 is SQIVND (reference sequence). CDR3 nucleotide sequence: TGTGCCAGTAGTATAGGTGGACAGGGTTTAGGTAATGAGCAGTTCTTC. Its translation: CASSIGGQGLGNEQFF.

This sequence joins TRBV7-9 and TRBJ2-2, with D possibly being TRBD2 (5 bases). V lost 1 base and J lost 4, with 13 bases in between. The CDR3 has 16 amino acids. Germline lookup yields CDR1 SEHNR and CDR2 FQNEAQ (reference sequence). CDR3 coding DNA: TGTGCCAGCAGCTTAGTTGAGGGATGGGGCACCGGGGAGCTGTTTTTT. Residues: CASSLVEGWGTGELFF.

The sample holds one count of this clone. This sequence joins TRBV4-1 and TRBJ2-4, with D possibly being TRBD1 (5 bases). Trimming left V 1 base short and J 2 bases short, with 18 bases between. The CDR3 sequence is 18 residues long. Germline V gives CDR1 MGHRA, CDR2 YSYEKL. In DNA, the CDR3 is TGCGCCAGCAGCCAAGCAGTATTATTTAGGGGAACCAAAAACATTCAGTACTTC. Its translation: CASSQAVLFRGTKNIQYF.

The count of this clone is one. The CDR3 region is CASSLGTSAYETQYF. For the CDR3, the DNA is TGTGCCAGCAGCTTAGGCACTAGCGCCTATGAGACCCAGTACTTC. The genes are TRBV7-9 and TRBJ2-5; 7 positions match TRBD2. Germline loops: CDR1 SEHNR, CDR2 FQNEAQ (reference sequence). V lost 1 base, J lost 5 bases, and 7 bases stayed unmatched. This CDR3 region has 15 residues.

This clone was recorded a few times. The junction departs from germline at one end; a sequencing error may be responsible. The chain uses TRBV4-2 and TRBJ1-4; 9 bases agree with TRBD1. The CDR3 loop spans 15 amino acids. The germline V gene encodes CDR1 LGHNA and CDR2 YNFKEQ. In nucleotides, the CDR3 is TGTGCCAGCAGCGAAGAGGGGACAGGGTTGGCAAAACTGTTTTTT. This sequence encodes CASSEEGTGLAKLFF.

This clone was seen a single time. CDR3 nucleotide sequence: TGTGCCAGTACCACGGGACAGAACTATGGCTACACCTTC. The encoded protein is CASTTGQNYGYTF. The chain couples TRBV19 to TRBJ1-2, with 7 bases that match TRBD1. CDR1 and CDR2 (germline): LNHDA, SQIVND (reference sequence). After removal of 7 bases from V and 2 bases from J, the junction contained 4 bases not matched to a gene. This CDR3 spans 13 amino acids.

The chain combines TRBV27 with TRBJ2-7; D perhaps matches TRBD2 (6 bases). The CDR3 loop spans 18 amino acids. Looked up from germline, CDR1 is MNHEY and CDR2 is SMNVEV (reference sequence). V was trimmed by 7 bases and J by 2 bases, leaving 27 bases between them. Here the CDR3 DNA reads TGTGCCAGCACGCCCCGGGTGGGAGGCCGAGCCGAAACCTACGAGCAGTACTTC. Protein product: CASTPRVGGRAETYEQYF.

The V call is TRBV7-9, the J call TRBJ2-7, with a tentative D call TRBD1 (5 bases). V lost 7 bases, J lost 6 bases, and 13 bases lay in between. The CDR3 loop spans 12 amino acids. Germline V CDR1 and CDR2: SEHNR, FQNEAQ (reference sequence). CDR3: CASTAGWPEQYF. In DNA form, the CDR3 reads TGTGCCAGCACGGCAGGGTGGCCCGAGCAGTACTTC.

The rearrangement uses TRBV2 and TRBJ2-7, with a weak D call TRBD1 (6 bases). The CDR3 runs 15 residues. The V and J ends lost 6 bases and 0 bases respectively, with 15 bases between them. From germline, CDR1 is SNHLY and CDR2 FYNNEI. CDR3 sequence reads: CASSKRDTHSYEQYF. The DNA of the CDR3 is TGTGCCAGCAGCAAACGGGACACACACTCCTACGAGCAGTACTTC.

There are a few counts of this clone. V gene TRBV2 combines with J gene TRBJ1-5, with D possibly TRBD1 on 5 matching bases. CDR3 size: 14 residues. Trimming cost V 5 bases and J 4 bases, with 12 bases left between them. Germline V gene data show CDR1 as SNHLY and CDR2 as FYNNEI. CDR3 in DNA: TGTGCCAGCAGTACGCCCAGACAGAATCAGCCCCAGCATTTT. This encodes CASSTPRQNQPQHF. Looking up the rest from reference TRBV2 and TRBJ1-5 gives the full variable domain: EPEVTQTPSHQVTQMGQEVILRCVPISNHLYFYWYRQILGQKVEFLVSFYNNEISEKSEIFDDQFSVERPDGSNFTLKIRSTKLEDSAMYFCASSTPRQNQPQHFGDGTRLSIL.

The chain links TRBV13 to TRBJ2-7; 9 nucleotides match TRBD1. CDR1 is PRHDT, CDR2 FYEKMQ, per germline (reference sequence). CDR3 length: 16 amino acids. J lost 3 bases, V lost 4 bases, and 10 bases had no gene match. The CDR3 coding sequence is TGTGCCAGCAGCTCCCCCATGGGACAGGGTGGCTACGAGCAGTACTTC. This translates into CASSSPMGQGGYEQYF.

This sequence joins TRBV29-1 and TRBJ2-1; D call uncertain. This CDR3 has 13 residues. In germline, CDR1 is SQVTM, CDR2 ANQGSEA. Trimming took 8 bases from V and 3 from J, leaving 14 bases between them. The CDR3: CSLGEAVYNEQFF. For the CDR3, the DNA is TGCAGCCTTGGAGAGGCAGTCTACAATGAGCAGTTCTTC.

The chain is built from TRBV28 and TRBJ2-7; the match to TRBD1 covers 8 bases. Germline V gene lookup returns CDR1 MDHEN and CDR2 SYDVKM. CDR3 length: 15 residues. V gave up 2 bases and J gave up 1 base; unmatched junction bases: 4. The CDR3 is CASSLADRASYEQYF. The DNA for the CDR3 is TGTGCCAGCAGTTTAGCGGACAGGGCTTCCTACGAGCAGTACTTC.